Included here is one TCR beta chain sequence, with context. As yet, its antigen is unknown. Primers included in the PCR were 60 Vbeta and 13 Jbeta primers. Measured with immunoSEQ multiplex PCR; TCRdb has only the in-frame clones, and not every one. In the table there are some 150,000 clones, approximately 80% of which are singletons. Germline V gene data show CDR1 as SGHAT and CDR2 as FQNNGV. V lost 5 bases and J lost 4, with 12 bases in between. The CDR3 length is 13 residues. The sample is drawn from a study of cytomegalovirus exposure and HLA in healthy donors. The study's findings and limits: Later on, a genetic analysis was performed. It linked a missense variant in DCLRE1C with V- and J-gene trimming of TCR beta.

The clonotype originates from a man aged 40-49 years in good health and CMV-seronegative. The chain links TRBV11-2 to TRBJ2-7; TRBD2 might be the D (6 bases). Sample: PBMCs. As DNA, the CDR3 is TGTGCCAGCAGCCAGGGACGGGAGTACGAGCAGTACTTC. This codes for CASSQGREYEQYF.